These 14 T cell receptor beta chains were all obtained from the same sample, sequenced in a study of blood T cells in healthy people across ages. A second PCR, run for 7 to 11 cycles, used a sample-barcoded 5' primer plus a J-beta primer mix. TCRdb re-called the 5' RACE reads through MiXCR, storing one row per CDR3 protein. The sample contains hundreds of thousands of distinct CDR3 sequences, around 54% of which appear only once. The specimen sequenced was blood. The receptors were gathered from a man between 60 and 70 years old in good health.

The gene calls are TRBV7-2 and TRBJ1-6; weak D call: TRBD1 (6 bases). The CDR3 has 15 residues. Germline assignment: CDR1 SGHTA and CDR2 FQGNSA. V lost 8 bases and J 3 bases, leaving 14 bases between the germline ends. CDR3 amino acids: CASPTGPDYNSPLHF. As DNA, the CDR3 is TGTGCCAGCCCTACAGGGCCGGACTATAATTCACCCCTCCACTTT. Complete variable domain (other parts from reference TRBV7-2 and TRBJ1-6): GAGVSQSPSNKVTEKGKDVELRCDPISGHTALYWYRQSLGQGLEFLIYFQGNSAPDKSGLPSDRFSAERTGGSVSTLTIQRTQQEDSAVYLCASPTGPDYNSPLHFGNGTRLTVT.

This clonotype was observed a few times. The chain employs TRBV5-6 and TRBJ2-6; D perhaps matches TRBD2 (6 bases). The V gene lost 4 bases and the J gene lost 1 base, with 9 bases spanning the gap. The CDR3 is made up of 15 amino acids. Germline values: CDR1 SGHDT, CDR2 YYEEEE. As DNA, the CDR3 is TGTGCCAGCAGCCGCGGACTATCTGGGGCCAACGTCCTGACTTTC. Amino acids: CASSRGLSGANVLTF.

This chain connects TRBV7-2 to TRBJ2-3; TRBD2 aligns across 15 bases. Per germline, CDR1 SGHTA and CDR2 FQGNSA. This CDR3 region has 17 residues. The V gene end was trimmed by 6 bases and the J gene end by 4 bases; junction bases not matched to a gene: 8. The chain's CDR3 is CASRGWGLAGGADTQYF. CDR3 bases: TGTGCCAGCAGGGGATGGGGACTAGCGGGGGGCGCAGATACGCAGTATTTT.

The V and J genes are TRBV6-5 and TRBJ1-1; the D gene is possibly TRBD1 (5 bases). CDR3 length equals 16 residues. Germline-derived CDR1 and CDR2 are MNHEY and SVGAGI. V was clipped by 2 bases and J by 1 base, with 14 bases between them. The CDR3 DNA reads TGTGCCAGCAGTTACACGGCAGGGCGTGGGAACACTGAAGCTTTCTTT. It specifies CASSYTAGRGNTEAFF.

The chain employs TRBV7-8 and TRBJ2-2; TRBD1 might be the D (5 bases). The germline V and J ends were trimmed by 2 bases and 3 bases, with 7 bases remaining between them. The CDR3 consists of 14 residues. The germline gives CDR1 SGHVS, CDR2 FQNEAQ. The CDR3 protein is CASSLRGDTGELFF. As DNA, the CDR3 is TGTGCCAGCAGCTTAAGGGGTGACACCGGGGAGCTGTTTTTT.

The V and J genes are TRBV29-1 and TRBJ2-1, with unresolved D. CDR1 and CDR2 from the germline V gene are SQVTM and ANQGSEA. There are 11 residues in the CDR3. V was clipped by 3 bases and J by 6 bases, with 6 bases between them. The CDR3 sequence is CSVDVGNEQFF. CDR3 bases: TGCAGCGTTGACGTGGGCAATGAGCAGTTCTTC.

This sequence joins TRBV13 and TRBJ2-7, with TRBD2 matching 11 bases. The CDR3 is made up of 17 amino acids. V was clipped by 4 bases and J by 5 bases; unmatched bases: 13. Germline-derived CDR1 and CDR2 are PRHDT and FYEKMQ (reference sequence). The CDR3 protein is CASSYASVAGGLDEQYF. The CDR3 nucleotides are TGTGCCAGCAGCTACGCTTCTGTAGCGGGGGGGCTGGACGAGCAGTACTTC.

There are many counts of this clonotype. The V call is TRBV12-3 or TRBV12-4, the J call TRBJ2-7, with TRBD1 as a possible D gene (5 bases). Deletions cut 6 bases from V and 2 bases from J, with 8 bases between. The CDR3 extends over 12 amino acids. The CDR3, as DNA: TGTGCCAGCAGCCAGGGTCCCTACGAGCAGTACTTC. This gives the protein CASSQGPYEQYF.

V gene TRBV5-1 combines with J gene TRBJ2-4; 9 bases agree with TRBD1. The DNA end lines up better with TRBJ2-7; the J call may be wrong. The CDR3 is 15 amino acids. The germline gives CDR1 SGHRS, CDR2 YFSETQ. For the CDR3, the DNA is TGCGCCAGCAGCTTGATAGGGACAGGGCCCTACGAGCAGTACTTC. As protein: CASSLIGTGPYEQYF.

The CDR3 loop reads CSALGRANEKLFF. CDR3 DNA sequence: TGCAGTGCCCTCGGACGGGCTAATGAAAAACTGTTTTTT. The chain employs TRBV20-1 and TRBJ1-4; D call uncertain. The V end lost 6 bases, the J end lost 3 bases, and 11 bases lay between the germline ends. CDR3 length: 13 amino acids. The V gene's germline CDR1 is DFQATT and CDR2 SNEGSKA (reference sequence).

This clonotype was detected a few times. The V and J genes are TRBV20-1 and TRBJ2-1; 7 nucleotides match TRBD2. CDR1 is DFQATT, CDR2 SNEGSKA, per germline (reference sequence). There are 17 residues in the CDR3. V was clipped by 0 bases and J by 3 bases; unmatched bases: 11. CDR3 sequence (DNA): TGCAGTGCTAGAGATCTCAGCGGGGTCCACCACTACAATGAGCAGTTCTTC. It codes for CSARDLSGVHHYNEQFF.

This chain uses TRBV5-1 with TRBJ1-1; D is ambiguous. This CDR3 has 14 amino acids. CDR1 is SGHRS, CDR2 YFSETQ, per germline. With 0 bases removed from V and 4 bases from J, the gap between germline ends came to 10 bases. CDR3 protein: CASSLVDGPTEAFF. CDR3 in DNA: TGCGCCAGCAGCTTGGTGGACGGGCCCACTGAAGCTTTCTTT.

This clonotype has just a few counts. The CDR3 here is CASSQVAGETQYF. The DNA of the CDR3 is TGTGCCAGCAGCCAAGTTGCGGGGGAGACCCAGTACTTC. The chain recombines TRBV3-1 with TRBJ2-7; tentative D call: TRBD2 (6 bases). With the DNA end fitting TRBJ2-5 better, the J assignment may be wrong. The CDR3 length is 13 residues. The germline V gene encodes CDR1 LGHDT and CDR2 YNNKEL (reference sequence).

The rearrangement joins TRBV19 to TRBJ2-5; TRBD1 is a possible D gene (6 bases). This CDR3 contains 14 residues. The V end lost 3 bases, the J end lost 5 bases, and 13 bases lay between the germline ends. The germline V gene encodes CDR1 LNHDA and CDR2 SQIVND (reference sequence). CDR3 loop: CASSIAGAGETQYF. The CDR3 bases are TGTGCCAGTAGTATCGCAGGGGCCGGGGAGACCCAGTACTTC.